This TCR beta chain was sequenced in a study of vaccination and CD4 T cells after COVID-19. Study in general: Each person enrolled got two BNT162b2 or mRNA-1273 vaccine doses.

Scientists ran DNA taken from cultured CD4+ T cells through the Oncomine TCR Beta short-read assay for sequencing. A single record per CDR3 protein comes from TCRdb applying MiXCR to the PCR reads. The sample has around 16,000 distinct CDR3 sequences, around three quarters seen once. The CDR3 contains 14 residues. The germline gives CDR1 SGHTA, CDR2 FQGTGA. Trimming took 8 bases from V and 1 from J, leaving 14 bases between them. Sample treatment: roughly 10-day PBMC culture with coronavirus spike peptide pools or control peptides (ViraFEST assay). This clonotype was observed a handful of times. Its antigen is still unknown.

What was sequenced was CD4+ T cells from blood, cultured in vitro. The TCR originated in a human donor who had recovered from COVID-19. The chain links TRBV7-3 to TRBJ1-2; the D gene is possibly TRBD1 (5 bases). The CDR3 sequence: CASGPGTDNYGYTF. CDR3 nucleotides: TGTGCCAGCGGTCCCGGGACGGATAACTATGGCTACACCTTC.